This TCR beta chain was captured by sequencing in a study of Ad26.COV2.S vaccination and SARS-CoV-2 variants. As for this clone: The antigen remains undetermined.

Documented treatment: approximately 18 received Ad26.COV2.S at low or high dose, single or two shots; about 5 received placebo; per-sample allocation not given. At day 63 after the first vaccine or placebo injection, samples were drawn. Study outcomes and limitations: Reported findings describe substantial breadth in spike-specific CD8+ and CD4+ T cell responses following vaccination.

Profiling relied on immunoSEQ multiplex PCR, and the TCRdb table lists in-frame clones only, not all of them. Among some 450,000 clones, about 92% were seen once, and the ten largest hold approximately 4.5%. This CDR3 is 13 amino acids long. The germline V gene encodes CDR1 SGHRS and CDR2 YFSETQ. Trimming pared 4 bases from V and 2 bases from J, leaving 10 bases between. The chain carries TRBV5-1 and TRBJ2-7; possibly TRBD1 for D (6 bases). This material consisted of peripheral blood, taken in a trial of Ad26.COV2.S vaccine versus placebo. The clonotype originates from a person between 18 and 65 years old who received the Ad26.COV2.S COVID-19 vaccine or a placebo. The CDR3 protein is CASSRTATYEQYF. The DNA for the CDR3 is TGCGCCAGCAGCAGGACAGCTACCTACGAGCAGTACTTC.